This paragraph covers one T cell receptor beta chain sequence. From germline, CDR1 is SQVTM and CDR2 ANQGSEA. The CDR3 sequence is 13 residues long. The V end lost 4 bases, the J end lost 0 bases, and 8 bases lay between the germline ends. This specimen comes from a study of blood T cell repertoires in COVID-19. Overall study context: The United States, Italy and Spain provided the acute and convalescent COVID-19 samples. From T cells, B-cell-depleted T cells, or PBMCs came the material, which was cDNA or gDNA.

In the source study's methods: Estimated nucleated cell counts came from reference gene primer amplification. TCRdb's copy holds only in-frame clones and misses some; the assay was immunoSEQ multiplex PCR. The D gene and trimming were derived from the DNA, and the V and J assignments and clone size from that table. The table records 140,000 or so clones, approximately 88% of them present only once. The receptor comes from a man in his sixties with active or convalescent COVID-19. The sample consisted of peripheral blood. The genes are TRBV29-1 and TRBJ2-3; unclear D gene. DNA of the CDR3: TGCAGCGTTGCCAGGATCAGCACAGATACGCAGTATTTT. Translating gives CSVARISTDTQYF.